Below are 28 T cell receptor beta chains sequenced from a single sample in a study of T cells in Graves' hyperthyroidism and ophthalmopathy (dated by TCRdb to about 2019). The protocol used for the library was multiplex PCR. Sequenced on an Illumina HiSeq 2000. The TCR beta CDR3 regions were amplified from the RNA transcripts. The first round of RT-PCR for the TCR CDR3 was performed with the HTBI primer set and the Qiagen OneStep RT-PCR kit. Through fastp at Q25 and MiXCR, TCRdb rebuilt clones from the public reads, retaining in-frame beta chains. Here each entry gathers all rows of one CDR3 protein and keeps the most common genes and DNA. The sample table contains more than 350,000 distinct CDR3 sequences; only one count was recorded for about 14% of them. In total, the top ten clones hold around 20% of the sample. The sample taken for sequencing was blood. These receptors came from a woman in her thirties with Graves' ophthalmopathy.

Only a few counts were recorded for this clonotype. This chain uses TRBV24-1 with TRBJ2-3; a weak D match, TRBD1 (5 bases). The germline V gene encodes CDR1 KGHDR and CDR2 SFDVKD. V was trimmed by 6 bases and J by 1 base, leaving 13 bases between them. CDR3 length: 15 amino acids. The CDR3 loop reads CATSLQGSGTDTQYF. The DNA of the CDR3 is TGTGCCACCAGTCTGCAGGGTAGTGGCACAGATACGCAGTATTTT.

This clonotype was seen many times. This chain connects TRBV11-2 to TRBJ2-5; D is ambiguous. V was clipped by 2 bases and J by 1 base, with 11 bases between them. Germline-derived CDR1 and CDR2 are SGHAT and FQNNGV. The CDR3 runs 15 residues. The CDR3 protein is CASSLTVRTQETQYF. The CDR3 DNA follows: TGTGCCAGCAGCTTAACGGTGCGGACCCAAGAGACCCAGTACTTC.

This clonotype was detected ten times or more. The chain combines TRBV12-3 or TRBV12-4 with TRBJ2-5; TRBD2 is a possible D gene (6 bases). The ends were cut back, 9 bases at V and 2 bases at J, with 19 bases in the middle. The CDR3 loop spans 15 amino acids. CDR3 nucleotides: TGTGCCAGTCGGGGGATGGGGGAAACACAAGAGACCCAGTACTTC. The encoded protein is CASRGMGETQETQYF.

About this clonotype itself: A much bigger clone sits one base away, suggesting this may be a read error. This chain links TRBV6-1 with TRBJ2-1, with unresolved D. Germline CDR1 MNHNS, CDR2 SASEGT. The CDR3 loop spans 15 amino acids. Here the CDR3 DNA reads TGTGCCAGCAGCGCAAGGGTAGGAGCCTACAATGAGCAGTCCTTC. Translating it yields CASSARVGAYNEQSF.

V gene TRBV19 combines with J gene TRBJ1-6; D remains unclear. CDR1 is LNHDA and CDR2 is SQIVND in the germline V gene (reference sequence). V was trimmed by 6 bases and J by 7 bases, leaving 10 bases between them. The CDR3 is 13 amino acids. The CDR3 loop is CASRTETNSPLHF. The CDR3 nucleotides are TGTGCCAGTAGAACAGAGACCAATTCACCCCTCCACTTT. The full variable domain, in which reference TRBV19 and TRBJ1-6 provide the parts outside the CDR3, is DGGITQSPKYLFRKEGQNVTLSCEQNLNHDAMYWYRQDPGQGLRLIYYSQIVNDFQKGDIAEGYSVSREKKESFPLTVTSAQKNPTAFYLCASRTETNSPLHFGNGTRLTVT.

Many counts were recorded for this clonotype. The V call is TRBV2, the J call TRBJ2-3, with TRBD2 matching 9 bases. The CDR3 loop spans 15 amino acids. Germline CDR1 and CDR2: SNHLY and FYNNEI. V lost 8 bases to trimming and J lost 4 bases; unmatched junction nucleotides: 10. The DNA for the CDR3 is TGTGCCAGCGCTGGTAGCGGGAGAGTGGCAGATACGCAGTATTTT. It codes for CASAGSGRVADTQYF.

At least ten counts were recorded for this clonotype. The junction departs from the called germline gene at one end, perhaps through a read error. The rearrangement joins TRBV5-1 to TRBJ2-1; 7 nucleotides line up with TRBD2. The CDR3 loop spans 13 amino acids. Germline lookup yields CDR1 SGHRS and CDR2 YFSETQ. The DNA of the CDR3 is TGTGCCAGCAGTTCTAGCGGCTACAATGAGCAGTTCTTC. It encodes CASSSSGYNEQFF.

The table lists this clonotype with many counts. The chain joins TRBV6-1 to TRBJ1-1; D gene uncertain. The germline V gene encodes CDR1 MNHNS and CDR2 SASEGT. CDR3 size: 14 residues. Deletions cut 7 bases from V and 4 bases from J, with 16 bases between. The chain's CDR3 is CASNMDRVRTEAFF. CDR3 DNA: TGTGCCAGCAACATGGACCGCGTTCGCACTGAAGCTTTCTTT.

The chain joins TRBV20-1 to TRBJ2-2; 8 nucleotides align to TRBD2. The CDR3 has 17 residues. Unmatched junction bases numbered 10, after V lost 3 bases and J lost 1 base. Germline lookup yields CDR1 DFQATT and CDR2 SNEGSKA (reference sequence). The CDR3 nucleotides are TGCAGTGCTAGCACACTACTAACTAGCGGGAACACCGGGGAGCTGTTTTTT. Translating gives CSASTLLTSGNTGELFF.

This clonotype was seen repeatedly, ten times or more. The chain is built from TRBV6-1 and TRBJ2-2; the D is unclear. V was shortened by 6 bases and J by 2 bases, with 13 bases between the two germline ends. The CDR3 has 15 amino acids. Germline CDR1 and CDR2: MNHNS and SASEGT. CDR3 sequence reads: CASRALPVNTGELFF. CDR3 bases: TGTGCCAGCAGAGCACTCCCAGTAAACACCGGGGAGCTGTTTTTT.

V is TRBV2 and J is TRBJ2-2, with 9 bases matching TRBD2. The CDR3 covers 18 residues. Trimming cost V 5 bases and J 3 bases; bases outside gene matches: 13. Germline CDR1 SNHLY, CDR2 FYNNEI. The CDR3 loop is CASSWRGSGGRDTGELFF. In nucleotides, the CDR3 is TGTGCCAGCAGTTGGAGGGGGAGCGGGGGGCGTGACACCGGGGAGCTGTTTTTT.

The chain links TRBV2 to TRBJ1-2; no definite D call. Germline V gene data show CDR1 as SNHLY and CDR2 as FYNNEI. V lost 5 bases to trimming and J lost 4 bases, with 11 bases between them. The CDR3 covers 13 residues. DNA for the CDR3: TGTGCCAGCAGTAGGCAAGCAGGCTATGGCTACACCTTC. Translated: CASSRQAGYGYTF.

This chain uses TRBV5-1 with TRBJ2-3; TRBD2 matches 12 bases. CDR3 length equals 15 residues. V gave up 3 bases and J gave up 1 base; unmatched junction bases: 0. Germline CDR1 SGHRS, CDR2 YFSETQ. CDR3 residues: CASSWTSGGTDTQYF. The CDR3 nucleotides are TGCGCCAGCAGCTGGACTAGCGGGGGCACAGATACGCAGTATTTT.

The chain carries TRBV6-1 and TRBJ1-5; 9 bases are shared with TRBD1. Germline V gene lookup returns CDR1 MNHNS and CDR2 SASEGT. Losses at the gene ends were 5 bases for V and 5 bases for J; bases not matched to a gene: 7. This CDR3 is 15 amino acids long. The CDR3 loop reads CASSPLDRGDQPQHF. In DNA form, the CDR3 reads TGTGCCAGCAGTCCCCTCGACAGGGGGGATCAGCCCCAGCATTTT.

There are many counts of this clonotype. V is TRBV6-1 and J is TRBJ2-7; perhaps TRBD1 as D (5 bases). CDR3 size: 15 residues. V lost 2 bases and J 0 bases, leaving 11 bases between the germline ends. Per the germline V gene, CDR1 is MNHNS and CDR2 is SASEGT. Written as DNA, the CDR3 is TGTGCCAGCAGTGAAAGGGCAGGGTACTCCTACGAGCAGTACTTC. Its protein is CASSERAGYSYEQYF.

This clonotype occurred many times. A much larger clone lies one base from this, so it may be a read error. The J gene is TRBJ1-1, the V gene TRBV3-1; maybe TRBD1 (5 bases). CDR1 is LGHDT, CDR2 YNNKEL, per germline (reference sequence). This CDR3 is 16 amino acids long. In nucleotides, the CDR3 is TGTGCCAGCAGCCAAGTAGCCCGTTCAGGGACCACTGAAGCTCTCTTT. Translating gives CASSQVARSGTTEALF.

This chain links TRBV12-3 or TRBV12-4 with TRBJ1-4; 7 bases align to TRBD1. The CDR3 extends over 15 amino acids. V gave up 5 bases and J gave up 6 bases; unmatched junction bases: 9. CDR3 bases: TGTGCCAGCAGTGGGAGACAGGGAACGGATGAAAAACTGTTTTTT. It encodes CASSGRQGTDEKLFF.

The rearrangement links TRBV7-9 to TRBJ1-1; the D is unclear. The CDR3 runs to 12 residues. V was shortened by 5 bases and J by 7 bases, with 11 bases between the two germline ends. Germline-derived CDR1 and CDR2 are SEHNR and FQNEAQ (reference sequence). The CDR3: CASSERHFEAFF. CDR3 DNA sequence: TGTGCCAGCAGCGAACGACACTTTGAAGCTTTCTTT.

This clonotype has ten or more counts. The J gene is TRBJ1-1, the V gene TRBV4-1; D remains unclear. Germline V gene lookup returns CDR1 MGHRA and CDR2 YSYEKL. The CDR3 covers 15 residues. The V end lost 1 base, the J end lost 0 bases, and 9 bases lay between the germline ends. The CDR3 bases are TGCGCCAGCAGCCAAGGGGTTTCCATGAACACTGAAGCTTTCTTT. Translation: CASSQGVSMNTEAFF.

The genes are TRBV9 and TRBJ2-1; D gene unclear. Germline loops: CDR1 SGDLS, CDR2 YYNGEE. V lost 0 bases and J 8 bases, leaving 9 bases between the germline ends. The CDR3 runs to 13 residues. CDR3 in amino acids: CASSVDELDEQFF. The CDR3 coding sequence is TGTGCCAGCAGCGTAGATGAATTGGATGAGCAGTTCTTC.

This clonotype was seen many times. The V call is TRBV27, the J call TRBJ1-5; the D gene is possibly TRBD1 (6 bases). The V end was cut by 6 bases, the J end by 6 bases, with 24 bases between. The CDR3 has 17 residues. Germline assignment: CDR1 MNHEY and CDR2 SMNVEV (reference sequence). This CDR3 is CASSFSDGQIPGQPQHF. In nucleotides, the CDR3 is TGTGCCAGCAGCTTCAGCGATGGACAGATACCCGGTCAGCCCCAGCATTTT.

The sample holds many counts of this clonotype. V gene TRBV5-1 combines with J gene TRBJ2-2; D not certain. From germline, CDR1 is SGHRS and CDR2 YFSETQ. V lost 1 base to trimming and J lost 7 bases, with 5 bases between them. The CDR3 contains 12 residues. The CDR3 DNA sequence: TGCGCCAGCAGCTTGCAGGTCGGGGAGCTGTTTTTT. Its translation: CASSLQVGELFF.

This clonotype was counted a few times. Being one base from a much bigger clone, this may be a read error. It is likely a read error, because the conserved phenylalanine at the end of the CDR3 is missing. This rearrangement joins TRBV2 to TRBJ1-2; weak D call: TRBD1 (6 bases). CDR1 and CDR2 (germline): SNHLY, FYNNEI. The CDR3 sequence is 15 residues long. Trimming took 5 bases from V and 0 from J, leaving 13 bases between them. CDR3 nucleotides: TGTGCCAGCAGTTCGGACAGTAGGACTAACTATGGCTACACCCTC. This sequence encodes CASSSDSRTNYGYTL.

This clonotype was seen at least ten times. The V and J genes are TRBV18 and TRBJ2-4, with D perhaps matching TRBD1 or TRBD2 (5 bases each). Germline-derived CDR1 and CDR2 are KGHSH and LQKENI. V lost 3 bases and J 8 bases, leaving 14 bases between the germline ends. The CDR3 spans 14 residues. CDR3 loop: CASSPGSGTDIQYF. The CDR3 bases are TGTGCCAGCTCACCGGGGTCAGGGACGGACATTCAGTACTTC.

This clonotype has a count of ten or more. V gene TRBV6-1 combines with J gene TRBJ2-7; D gene uncertain. The CDR3 extends over 13 amino acids. Germline V gives CDR1 MNHNS, CDR2 SASEGT. CDR3 nucleotide sequence: TGTGGTATAAATAGTAACAACAACTACGAGCAGTACTTC. Protein: CGINSNNNYEQYF.

Of note for this clonotype: Being one base from a much bigger clone, this may be a read error. This chain connects TRBV11-3 to TRBJ2-1; D call uncertain. The CDR3 totals 16 residues. Germline V gene lookup returns CDR1 SGHNT and CDR2 YENEEA. The CDR3 here is CASSLRGTDTYNEQSF. DNA for the CDR3: TGTGCCAGCAGCCTGAGAGGAACAGACACTTACAATGAGCAGTCCTTC.

This clonotype was counted at least ten times. The chain recombines TRBV2 with TRBJ1-2; D is undetermined. Trimming took 0 bases from V and 7 from J, leaving 12 bases between them. The CDR3 totals 14 residues. The V gene's germline CDR1 is SNHLY and CDR2 FYNNEI. The CDR3 region has the DNA TGTGCCAGCAGTGAAGCGCTAGGGCGTCGTGGCTACACCTTC. Its translation: CASSEALGRRGYTF.

This chain uses TRBV19 with TRBJ1-2; 9 nucleotides align to TRBD1. J gave up 3 bases and V 7 bases, and 15 bases lay outside the gene matches. CDR3 size: 17 residues. Looked up from germline, CDR1 is LNHDA and CDR2 is SQIVND (reference sequence). The chain's CDR3 is CASKSDRGPRFDYGYTF. The CDR3 nucleotides read TGTGCCAGTAAATCGGACAGGGGTCCTAGGTTCGACTATGGCTACACCTTC.